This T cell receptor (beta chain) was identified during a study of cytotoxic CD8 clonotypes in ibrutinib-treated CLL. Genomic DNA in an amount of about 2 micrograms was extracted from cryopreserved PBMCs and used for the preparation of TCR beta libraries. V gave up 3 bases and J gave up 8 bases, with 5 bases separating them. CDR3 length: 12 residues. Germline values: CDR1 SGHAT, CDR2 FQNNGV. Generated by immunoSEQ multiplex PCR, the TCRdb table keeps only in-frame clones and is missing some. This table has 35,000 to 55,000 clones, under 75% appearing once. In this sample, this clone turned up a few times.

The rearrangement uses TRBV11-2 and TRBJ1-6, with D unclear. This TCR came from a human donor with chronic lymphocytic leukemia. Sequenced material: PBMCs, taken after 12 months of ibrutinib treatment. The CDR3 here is CASSFGDSPLHF. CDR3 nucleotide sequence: TGTGCCAGCAGCTTTGGCGATTCACCCCTCCACTTT.